Listed here is a single T cell receptor (beta chain). Its antigen is not known. This specimen comes from a study of OX40 agonist ivuxolimab in advanced cancers. Points from the study as a whole: In the expanded peripheral T cells, antigen specificity was never determined. Some patients who did not respond also had low normalized T-cell clonal expansion. The mean number of expanded clones was higher in CD8+ T cells than in CD4+.

The V gene's germline CDR1 is SGHVS and CDR2 FQNEAQ. V shed 4 bases and J shed 3 bases, with 16 bases lying between them. The CDR3 consists of 16 residues. Using immunoSEQ multiplex PCR, the repertoire was profiled, and TCRdb retains in-frame clones only, with some absent. The table shows tens of thousands of clones, with 75% to 95% occurring only once. The genes are TRBV7-8 and TRBJ1-5, with D perhaps TRBD1 (5 bases). The specimen was CD4+ or CD8+ T cells sorted from blood, collected in a trial of the OX40 agonist ivuxolimab. The sequence derives from an adult with an advanced solid tumor such as melanoma, head and neck, liver or kidney cancer. The CDR3 nucleotides are TGTGCCAGCAGCTCGATCGGGGGGGGTTTCAATCAGCCCCAGCATTTT. Protein product: CASSSIGGGFNQPQHF.